The 9 T cell receptor beta chains below were found in one sample sequenced in a study of blood T cell repertoires in COVID-19. The method was immunoSEQ multiplex PCR; TCRdb's version includes in-frame clones alone and lacks a portion of them. The repertoire includes more than 150,000 clones, about 84% of them detected once, and 6.5% to 8.5% sits in the top ten. The source material was peripheral blood. Receptors were obtained from a human donor in a cohort sampled during active COVID-19.

The table lists this clone with a count of one. This sequence joins TRBV6-1 and TRBJ1-5; D possibly corresponds to TRBD1 (5 bases). The germline gives CDR1 MNHNS, CDR2 SASEGT. This CDR3 region has 16 residues. Trimming removed 4 bases at V and 5 bases at J, with 18 bases between. CDR3 amino acids: CASSANVGTFDQPQHF. The CDR3 nucleotides read TGTGCCAGCAGTGCTAACGTCGGGACTTTCGATCAGCCCCAGCATTTT.

This rearrangement joins TRBV6-5 to TRBJ2-6; 9 bases line up with TRBD1. Germline trimming cut 4 bases from V and 3 bases from J; bases unmatched to any gene: 4. This CDR3 region has 16 residues. Germline CDR1 MNHEY, CDR2 SVGAGI. CDR3 sequence reads: CASSLQGAYGANVLTF. The DNA of the CDR3 is TGTGCCAGCAGTTTACAGGGGGCATATGGGGCCAACGTCCTGACTTTC.

This chain uses TRBV27 with TRBJ2-5; D may be TRBD2 (6 bases). The CDR3 sequence is 14 residues long. Germline V gives CDR1 MNHEY, CDR2 SMNVEV (reference sequence). The CDR3 here is CATKRAGSEETQYF. The CDR3 DNA sequence: TGTGCTACTAAGCGGGCGGGGAGTGAAGAGACCCAGTACTTC.

This chain joins TRBV2 and TRBJ1-2; 10 bases agree with TRBD1. The V gene's germline CDR1 is SNHLY and CDR2 FYNNEI. CDR3 length: 15 amino acids. The trim removed 6 bases at V and 0 bases at J, leaving 4 bases unmatched. The CDR3 region is CASRDRGTSNYGYTF. CDR3 bases: TGTGCCAGCAGGGACAGGGGGACCTCTAACTATGGCTACACCTTC.

V usage is TRBV12-3 or TRBV12-4 and J usage is TRBJ1-4; D is ambiguous. The V and J ends lost 2 bases and 8 bases respectively, with 9 bases between them. This CDR3 region has 13 residues. This chain's CDR3 is CASSLPSGEKLFF. CDR3 bases: TGTGCCAGCAGTTTACCGAGCGGGGAAAAACTGTTTTTT.

This sequence joins TRBV2 and TRBJ1-2; 11 bases match TRBD1. Germline V gene lookup returns CDR1 SNHLY and CDR2 FYNNEI. V was pared by 6 bases and J by 4 bases, with 7 bases of the junction left unmatched. The CDR3 has 15 residues. CDR3 sequence reads: CASSEGQGGIYGYTF. The CDR3 region has the DNA TGTGCCAGCAGCGAGGGACAGGGGGGAATCTATGGCTACACCTTC.

This chain links TRBV3-1 (or the pseudogene TRBV3-2) with TRBJ1-5, with D perhaps matching TRBD1 (6 bases). The CDR3 is made up of 19 amino acids. CDR1 is LGHDT, CDR2 YNNKEL, per germline (reference sequence). Trimming left V 1 base short and J 0 bases short, with 19 bases between. CDR3 loop: CASSQGVLGDIHSNQPQHF. The CDR3 DNA follows: TGTGCCAGCAGCCAAGGAGTTCTTGGGGACATTCATAGCAATCAGCCCCAGCATTTT.

The chain employs TRBV19 and TRBJ1-5; 7 nucleotides agree with TRBD1. Germline-derived CDR1 and CDR2 are LNHDA and SQIVND (reference sequence). The CDR3 consists of 14 residues. Trimming took 3 bases from V and 7 from J; bases not matched to a gene: 6. Here the CDR3 DNA reads TGTGCCAGTAGTATTGGACAGGTTGGACAGCCCCAGCATTTT. This gives the protein CASSIGQVGQPQHF.

This chain joins TRBV7-2 and TRBJ1-4; D unclear. The CDR3 runs to 14 residues. Deletions cut 5 bases from V and 8 bases from J, with 15 bases between. CDR1 is SGHTA, CDR2 FQGNSA, per germline. The CDR3 nucleotides are TGTGCCAGCAGCCCCTCGCGGGCGGGGGAAAAACTGTTTTTT. This encodes CASSPSRAGEKLFF.